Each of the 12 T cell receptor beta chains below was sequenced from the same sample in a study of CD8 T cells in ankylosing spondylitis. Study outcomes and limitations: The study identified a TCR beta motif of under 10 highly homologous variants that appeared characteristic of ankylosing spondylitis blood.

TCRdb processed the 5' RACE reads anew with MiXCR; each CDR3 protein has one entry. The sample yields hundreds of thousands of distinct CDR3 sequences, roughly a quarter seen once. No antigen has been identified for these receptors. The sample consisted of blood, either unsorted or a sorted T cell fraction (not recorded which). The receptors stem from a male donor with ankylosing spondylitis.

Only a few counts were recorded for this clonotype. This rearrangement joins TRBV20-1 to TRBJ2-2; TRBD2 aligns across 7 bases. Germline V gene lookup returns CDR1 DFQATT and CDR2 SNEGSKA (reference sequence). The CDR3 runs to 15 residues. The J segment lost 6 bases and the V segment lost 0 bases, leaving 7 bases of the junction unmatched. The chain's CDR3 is CSARDPTGRPGELFF. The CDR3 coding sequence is TGCAGTGCTAGAGACCCCACCGGGAGGCCCGGGGAGCTGTTTTTT.

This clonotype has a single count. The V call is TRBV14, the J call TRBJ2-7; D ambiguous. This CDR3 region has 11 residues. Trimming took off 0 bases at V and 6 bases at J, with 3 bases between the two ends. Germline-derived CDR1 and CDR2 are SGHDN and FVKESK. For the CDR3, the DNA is TGTGCCAGCAGCCAAGACAGCGAGCAGTACTTC. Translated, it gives CASSQDSEQYF.

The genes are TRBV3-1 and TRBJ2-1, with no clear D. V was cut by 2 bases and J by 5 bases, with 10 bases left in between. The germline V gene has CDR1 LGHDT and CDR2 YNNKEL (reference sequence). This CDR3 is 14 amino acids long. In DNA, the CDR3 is TGTGCCAGCAGCCAACAGGTTAGGGACAATGAGCAGTTCTTC. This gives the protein CASSQQVRDNEQFF.

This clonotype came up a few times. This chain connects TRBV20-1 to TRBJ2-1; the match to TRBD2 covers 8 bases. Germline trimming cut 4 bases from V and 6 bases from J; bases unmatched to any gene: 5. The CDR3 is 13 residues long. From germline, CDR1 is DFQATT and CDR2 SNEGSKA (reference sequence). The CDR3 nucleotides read TGCAGTGCTACGGGGACTAGTGCCAATGAGCAGTTCTTC. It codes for CSATGTSANEQFF.

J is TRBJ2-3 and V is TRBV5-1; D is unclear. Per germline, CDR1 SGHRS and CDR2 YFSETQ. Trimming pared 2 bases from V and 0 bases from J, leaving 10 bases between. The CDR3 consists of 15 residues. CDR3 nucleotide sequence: TGCGCCAGCAGCTTCCTCTCACCTAGCACAGATACGCAGTATTTT. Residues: CASSFLSPSTDTQYF.

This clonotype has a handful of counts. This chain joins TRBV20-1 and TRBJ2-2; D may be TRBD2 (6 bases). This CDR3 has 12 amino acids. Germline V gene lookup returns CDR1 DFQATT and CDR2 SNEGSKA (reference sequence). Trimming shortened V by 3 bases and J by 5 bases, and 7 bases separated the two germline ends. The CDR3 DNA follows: TGCAGTGCTAGGGGGGGAACCGGGGAGCTGTTTTTT. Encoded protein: CSARGGTGELFF.

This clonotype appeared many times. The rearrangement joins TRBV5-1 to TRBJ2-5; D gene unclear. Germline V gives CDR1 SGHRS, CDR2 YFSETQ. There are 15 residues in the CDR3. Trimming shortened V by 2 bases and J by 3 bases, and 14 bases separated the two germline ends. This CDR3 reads CASSLAPTSEETQYF. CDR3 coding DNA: TGCGCCAGCAGCTTAGCCCCAACGTCTGAAGAGACCCAGTACTTC.

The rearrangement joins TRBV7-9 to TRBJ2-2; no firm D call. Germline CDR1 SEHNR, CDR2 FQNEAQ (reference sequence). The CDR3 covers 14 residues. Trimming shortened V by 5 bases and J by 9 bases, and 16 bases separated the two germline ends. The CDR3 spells CASSPRRTTWELFF. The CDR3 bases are TGTGCCAGCAGCCCCCGGCGGACGACCTGGGAGCTGTTTTTT.

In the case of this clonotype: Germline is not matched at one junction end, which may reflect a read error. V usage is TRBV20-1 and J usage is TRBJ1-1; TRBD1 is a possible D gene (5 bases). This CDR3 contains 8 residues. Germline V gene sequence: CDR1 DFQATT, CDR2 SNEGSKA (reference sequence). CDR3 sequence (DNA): TGCAGTGACCGTCGGGGGTGCTTC. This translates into CSDRRGCF.

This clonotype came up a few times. The CDR3 protein is CSAIQGVNTEAFF. Here the CDR3 DNA reads TGCAGTGCCATACAGGGGGTGAACACTGAAGCTTTCTTT. This chain connects TRBV20-1 to TRBJ1-1; 8 bases fit TRBD1. Per the germline V gene, CDR1 is DFQATT and CDR2 is SNEGSKA (reference sequence). The CDR3 totals 13 residues. The J segment lost 0 bases and the V segment lost 6 bases, leaving 3 bases of the junction unmatched.

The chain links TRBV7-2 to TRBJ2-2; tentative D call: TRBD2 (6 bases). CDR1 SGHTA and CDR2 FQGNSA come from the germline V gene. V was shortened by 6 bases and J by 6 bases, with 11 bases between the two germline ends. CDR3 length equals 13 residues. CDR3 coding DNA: TGTGCCAGCAGTCCAGGGAGGCCCGGGGAGCTGTTTTTT. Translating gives CASSPGRPGELFF.

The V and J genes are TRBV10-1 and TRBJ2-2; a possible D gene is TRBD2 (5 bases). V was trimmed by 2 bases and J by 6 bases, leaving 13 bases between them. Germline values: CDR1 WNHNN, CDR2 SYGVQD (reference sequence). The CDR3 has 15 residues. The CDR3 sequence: CASSEEGVGAGELFF. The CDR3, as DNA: TGCGCCAGCAGTGAGGAGGGCGTTGGGGCCGGGGAGCTGTTTTTT.